The 29 T cell receptor beta chains below were found in one sample sequenced in a study of CD8+CD57+ T cells in acquired aplastic anemia. The patients chosen for sequencing had shown expansion of CD8+CD57+ cells (detected by flow cytometry). Genomic DNA was employed as the template in profiling TCR beta VDJ and CDR3. TCRdb itself ran the reads through MiXCR, one entry per CDR3 protein. The sample lists more than 150,000 distinct CDR3 sequences, 40% to 55% occurring once. The sample taken for sequencing was sorted CD4+, CD8+, or CD8+CD57+ T cells (not recorded which) from PBMCs. These receptors came from a human donor with aplastic anemia.

The J gene is TRBJ2-1, the V gene TRBV20-1; the match to TRBD1 covers 9 bases. The V gene's germline CDR1 is DFQATT and CDR2 SNEGSKA (reference sequence). CDR3 size: 12 residues. The V segment lost 4 bases and the J segment 8 bases; nucleotides outside the gene matches: 3. The CDR3 loop reads CSATDRGDEQFF. The CDR3 nucleotides read TGCAGTGCTACCGACAGGGGGGATGAGCAGTTCTTC.

The gene calls are TRBV7-3 and TRBJ2-3; no reliable D call. CDR3 length: 12 residues. Germline V gives CDR1 SGHTA, CDR2 FQGTGA. Deletions cut 2 bases from V and 6 bases from J, with 6 bases between. The CDR3 bases are TGTGCCAGCAGCTTATATGGGGATACGCAGTATTTT. Protein sequence: CASSLYGDTQYF.

About this clonotype: A much larger clone lies a single base off, so this may be a read error. The chain is built from TRBV27 and TRBJ2-7; 9 nucleotides agree with TRBD1. There are 13 residues in the CDR3. CDR1 MNHEY and CDR2 SMNVEV come from the germline V gene (reference sequence). V lost 6 bases and J lost 5; bases outside the gene matches: 5. CDR3 in amino acids: CASRGTGTHEQYF. In DNA, the CDR3 is TGTGCCAGCAGGGGGACAGGGACCCACGAGCAGTACTTC.

This clonotype was counted ten times or more. The chain links TRBV6-1 to TRBJ1-1; 7 bases fit TRBD1. Germline V gene sequence: CDR1 MNHNS, CDR2 SASEGT. This CDR3 is 15 amino acids long. The V segment lost 4 bases and the J segment 0 bases; nucleotides outside the gene matches: 5. The CDR3 sequence: CASSAQTGMNTEAFF. Here the CDR3 DNA reads TGTGCCAGCAGTGCCCAGACAGGGATGAACACTGAAGCTTTCTTT.

This clonotype was detected only a few times. The V and J genes are TRBV29-1 and TRBJ2-1; no firm D call. The CDR3 consists of 15 residues. V lost 2 bases and J 4 bases, leaving 15 bases between the germline ends. CDR1 and CDR2 (germline): SQVTM, ANQGSEA. In DNA form, the CDR3 reads TGCAGCGTTGAATCTGGGCCCAGTATGTACAATGAGCAGTTCTTC. It encodes CSVESGPSMYNEQFF.

This clonotype was seen many times. This chain links TRBV7-9 with TRBJ1-2; 9 nucleotides line up with TRBD1. In germline, CDR1 is SEHNR, CDR2 FQNEAQ (reference sequence). The CDR3 has 16 amino acids. V was pared by 0 bases and J by 5 bases, with 7 bases of the junction left unmatched. In DNA, the CDR3 is TGTGCCAGCAGCTTAGCGCATGACAGGGGGTCTTATGGCTACACCTTC. Its protein is CASSLAHDRGSYGYTF.

The rearrangement links TRBV4-2 to TRBJ1-2, with a possible D match to TRBD1 (5 bases). The V end lost 0 bases, the J end lost 5 bases, and 7 bases lay between the germline ends. Germline-derived CDR1 and CDR2 are LGHNA and YNFKEQ. CDR3 length: 13 amino acids. CDR3 amino acids: CASSQETEYGYTF. Here the CDR3 DNA reads TGTGCCAGCAGCCAAGAGACAGAGTATGGCTACACCTTC.

The V gene is TRBV15, the J gene TRBJ2-1; D not resolved. CDR1 and CDR2 from the germline V gene are LNHNV and YYDKDF (reference sequence). Trimming took off 3 bases at V and 0 bases at J, with 12 bases between the two ends. There are 16 residues in the CDR3. CDR3 in amino acids: CATSRTSSSSYNEQFF. CDR3 nucleotides: TGTGCCACCAGCAGGACTTCGTCGAGCTCCTACAATGAGCAGTTCTTC.

This clonotype came up many times. This CDR3 is CATSWGSTGELFF. The CDR3 DNA is TGTGCCACCAGCTGGGGGAGTACCGGGGAGCTGTTTTTT. The chain employs TRBV15 and TRBJ2-2; D could derive from TRBD1 or TRBD2 (5 bases each). CDR1 is LNHNV, CDR2 YYDKDF, per germline (reference sequence). V dropped 5 bases and J dropped 5 bases, with 9 bases sitting between them. The CDR3 totals 13 residues.

The chain recombines TRBV11-2 with TRBJ2-1, with 12 bases matching TRBD2. With V trimmed by 6 bases and J by 5 bases, 11 bases remained unmatched. There are 17 residues in the CDR3. Germline V gene lookup returns CDR1 SGHAT and CDR2 FQNNGV. CDR3 in amino acids: CASRPAGTSGSHNEQFF. The CDR3 DNA reads as TGTGCCAGCAGACCCGCCGGGACTAGCGGGTCCCACAATGAGCAGTTCTTC.

This sequence joins TRBV2 and TRBJ2-7, with D perhaps matching TRBD2 (5 bases). The germline V and J ends were trimmed by 4 bases and 5 bases, with 18 bases remaining between them. The CDR3 totals 15 residues. The germline gives CDR1 SNHLY, CDR2 FYNNEI. The CDR3 bases are TGTGCCAGCAGTGGGAGGCCAGGAGTCGTTGACGAGCAGTACTTC. Protein product: CASSGRPGVVDEQYF.

Turning to this clonotype: This sequence may be a read error, since a much larger clone differs from it by one base. The chain is built from TRBV12-3 or TRBV12-4 and TRBJ1-1, with D hard to call. This CDR3 contains 13 residues. The CDR3 region is CASSLATASEALF. The CDR3, as DNA: TGTGCCAGCAGTTTAGCCACGGCCTCTGAAGCTCTCTTT.

The chain employs TRBV20-1 and TRBJ1-6; 9 bases align to TRBD1. V gave up 6 bases and J gave up 9 bases; unmatched junction bases: 3. The V gene's germline CDR1 is DFQATT and CDR2 SNEGSKA (reference sequence). The CDR3 consists of 12 residues. The CDR3 region is CSATGGGSPLHF. The CDR3 coding sequence is TGCAGTGCCACAGGGGGCGGTTCACCCCTCCACTTT.

This clonotype has a count of ten or more. This sequence joins TRBV12-3 or TRBV12-4 and TRBJ1-2; possibly TRBD1 for D (5 bases). V dropped 3 bases and J dropped 4 bases, with 15 bases sitting between them. The CDR3 extends over 15 amino acids. CDR3 in amino acids: CASSFLGTVIYGYTF. The CDR3 DNA follows: TGTGCCAGCAGTTTCCTCGGGACTGTGATCTATGGCTACACCTTC.

V is TRBV2 and J is TRBJ1-1; 9 positions agree with TRBD1. This CDR3 region has 15 residues. The V segment lost 10 bases and the J segment 0 bases; nucleotides outside the gene matches: 9. Germline loops: CDR1 SNHLY, CDR2 FYNNEI. The CDR3 region is CAKVFGQGLNTEAFF. CDR3 bases: TGTGCCAAGGTCTTCGGACAGGGGTTGAACACTGAAGCTTTCTTT.

This clonotype was observed at least ten times. The chain carries TRBV7-9 and TRBJ1-1; weak D call: TRBD1 (5 bases). Trimming took 5 bases from V and 4 from J, leaving 14 bases between them. This CDR3 region has 14 residues. CDR1 is SEHNR, CDR2 FQNEAQ, per germline (reference sequence). CDR3 in DNA: TGTGCCAGCAGCCCCGACAGCGTCAGCACTGAAGCTTTCTTT. This gives the protein CASSPDSVSTEAFF.

The genes are TRBV9 and TRBJ2-1; 8 bases line up with TRBD1. This CDR3 has 13 amino acids. The J segment lost 8 bases and the V segment lost 4 bases, leaving 5 bases of the junction unmatched. CDR1 and CDR2 from the germline V gene are SGDLS and YYNGEE. Written as DNA, the CDR3 is TGTGCCAGCAGCAGGACAGGGTTTGATGAGCAGTTCTTC. Translation: CASSRTGFDEQFF. Complete variable domain (other parts from reference TRBV9 and TRBJ2-1): DSGVTQTPKHLITATGQRVTLRCSPRSGDLSVYWYQQSLDQGLQFLIQYYNGEERAKGNILERFSAQQFPDLHSELNLSSLELGDSALYFCASSRTGFDEQFFGPGTRLTVL.

This clonotype has just a few counts. A much more abundant neighbour one base away suggests this may be a read error. The chain uses TRBV20-1 and TRBJ2-1, with TRBD2 matching over 10 bases. The CDR3 length is 15 residues. CDR1 DFQATT and CDR2 SNEGSKA come from the germline V gene (reference sequence). The CDR3, as DNA: TGCATTCCATCCCGGACTAGCGGACTTGGCAATGAGCAGTTCTTC. As protein: CIPSRTSGLGNEQFF.

Comment on this clonotype: A much larger clone sits a single nucleotide away, making a read error possible. The V gene is TRBV12-3 or TRBV12-4, the J gene TRBJ2-7; 9 bases are a match to TRBD2. V trimming: 6 bases; J trimming: 5 bases; junction bases outside the gene matches: 8. The CDR3 sequence is 14 residues long. The CDR3 DNA reads as TGTGCCAGCAGAAGAGCGGGAGGCGGCGACGAGCAGTACGTC. Protein: CASRRAGGGDEQYV.

Notes on this clonotype: With a much larger clone just one base away, this may be a read error. The rearrangement links TRBV6-1 to TRBJ1-2, with D tentatively TRBD1 (6 bases). The CDR3 runs to 15 residues. The germline V gene encodes CDR1 MNHNS and CDR2 SASEGT. CDR3 sequence reads: CANSEAQGNAIGYTF. The CDR3, as DNA: TGTGCCAACAGTGAAGCGCAGGGGAATGCTATCGGCTACACCTTC.

The rearrangement links TRBV19 to TRBJ2-6; D gene ambiguous. In germline, CDR1 is LNHDA, CDR2 SQIVND (reference sequence). V was trimmed by 5 bases and J by 5 bases, leaving 7 bases between them. The CDR3 totals 13 residues. The CDR3 sequence is CASSVDRANVLTF. The CDR3 DNA reads as TGTGCCAGTAGTGTCGACAGGGCCAACGTCCTGACTTTC.

This clonotype showed up many times. The chain links TRBV12-3 or TRBV12-4 to TRBJ1-5; 7 bases are a match to TRBD1. V gave up 7 bases and J gave up 2 bases; unmatched junction bases: 2. The CDR3 covers 13 residues. The CDR3 spells CASKDRGNQPQHF. CDR3 nucleotides: TGTGCCAGCAAAGACAGGGGCAATCAGCCCCAGCATTTT.

This clonotype was seen more than once but under ten times. The CDR3 loop is CASSFGTGGTEAFF. The CDR3 DNA follows: TGTGCCAGCAGCTTCGGGACAGGGGGCACTGAAGCTTTCTTT. V and J are TRBV5-5 and TRBJ1-1; TRBD1 agrees at 11 bases. The germline CDR1 and CDR2 sequences are SGHKS and YYEKEE (reference sequence). Trimming at V came to 2 bases and at J to 4 bases, leaving 1 base not matched to a gene. The CDR3 runs 14 residues.

This clonotype was counted a single time. A much larger clone is a single base away; this may be a read error. The rearrangement uses TRBV5-6 and TRBJ1-3; TRBD1 might be the D (6 bases). CDR3 length equals 15 residues. Looked up from germline, CDR1 is SGHDT and CDR2 is YYEEEE. V lost 2 bases and J lost 8, with 17 bases in between. The CDR3 here is CASSLIDRRGDTIYF. CDR3 DNA sequence: TGTGCCAGCAGCTTAATCGACCGAAGGGGGGACACCATATATTTT.

The gene calls are TRBV10-3 and TRBJ1-4, with a tentative D call TRBD1 (6 bases). Germline values: CDR1 ENHRY, CDR2 SYGVKD. This CDR3 spans 14 amino acids. Between the trimmed V and J ends, which lost 5 bases and 7 bases, there was a span of 14 bases. The CDR3 spells CAISPGHGGEKLFF. In DNA form, the CDR3 reads TGTGCCATCAGTCCGGGACACGGCGGTGAAAAACTGTTTTTT.

The sample holds a few counts of this clonotype. The V gene is TRBV24-1, the J gene TRBJ1-3; D is possibly TRBD1 (6 bases). V lost 12 bases to trimming and J lost 4 bases, with 15 bases between them. The CDR3 runs 13 residues. Germline V lookup: CDR1 KGHDR, CDR2 SFDVKD. CDR3 nucleotide sequence: TGTGCCGGCAGGGGATCGGCGGGAAACACCATATATTTT. This encodes CAGRGSAGNTIYF.

To note about this clonotype: With a much larger clone just one base away, this may be a read error. The V and J genes are TRBV5-1 and TRBJ2-2, with D possibly being TRBD2 (5 bases). CDR3 length equals 15 residues. The germline V gene has CDR1 SGHRS and CDR2 YFSETQ. V was trimmed by 4 bases and J by 3 bases, leaving 13 bases between them. The CDR3 DNA is TGCGCCAGCAGCCCCGGGATGCAGTACACCGGGGAGCTGTTTTTT. The encoded protein is CASSPGMQYTGELFF.

This clonotype was found many times. The chain recombines TRBV5-5 with TRBJ2-7; tentatively, D is TRBD2 (5 bases). V was cut by 2 bases and J by 2 bases, with 11 bases left in between. The CDR3 loop spans 14 amino acids. Germline V gene data show CDR1 as SGHKS and CDR2 as YYEKEE (reference sequence). CDR3 in amino acids: CASSLSAVPYEQYF. The CDR3 region has the DNA TGTGCCAGCAGCTTATCAGCGGTCCCCTACGAGCAGTACTTC.

The chain is built from TRBV29-1 and TRBJ1-2, with D possibly matching TRBD1 (6 bases). In germline, CDR1 is SQVTM, CDR2 ANQGSEA. This CDR3 has 10 residues. Trimming took off 7 bases at V and 5 bases at J, with 8 bases between the two ends. CDR3 amino acids: CSARGYGYTF. Written as DNA, the CDR3 is TGCAGCGCTAGGGGGTATGGCTACACCTTC.